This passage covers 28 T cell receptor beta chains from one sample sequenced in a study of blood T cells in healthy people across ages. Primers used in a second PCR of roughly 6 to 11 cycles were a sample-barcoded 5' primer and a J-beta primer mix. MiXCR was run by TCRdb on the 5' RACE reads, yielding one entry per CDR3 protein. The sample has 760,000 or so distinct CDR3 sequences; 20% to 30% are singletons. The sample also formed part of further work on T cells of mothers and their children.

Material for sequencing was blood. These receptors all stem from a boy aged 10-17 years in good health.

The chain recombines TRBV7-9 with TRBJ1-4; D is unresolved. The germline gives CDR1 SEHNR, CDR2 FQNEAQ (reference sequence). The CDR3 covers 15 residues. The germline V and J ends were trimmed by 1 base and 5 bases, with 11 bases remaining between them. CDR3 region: CASSLEMVFNEKLFF. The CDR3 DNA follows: TGTGCCAGCAGCTTAGAGATGGTCTTCAATGAAAAACTGTTTTTT. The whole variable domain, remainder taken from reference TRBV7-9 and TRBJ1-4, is DTGVSQNPRHKITKRGQNVTFRCDPISEHNRLYWYRQTLGQGPEFLTYFQNEAQLEKSRLLSDRFSAERPKGSFSTLEIQRTEQGDSAMYLCASSLEMVFNEKLFFGSGTQLSVL.

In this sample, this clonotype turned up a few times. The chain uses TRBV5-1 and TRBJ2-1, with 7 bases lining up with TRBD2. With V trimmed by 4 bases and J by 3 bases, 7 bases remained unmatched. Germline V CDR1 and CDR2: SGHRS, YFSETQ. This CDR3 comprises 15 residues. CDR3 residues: CASSPSGANYNEQFF. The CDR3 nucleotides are TGCGCCAGCAGCCCGAGCGGGGCGAACTACAATGAGCAGTTCTTC.

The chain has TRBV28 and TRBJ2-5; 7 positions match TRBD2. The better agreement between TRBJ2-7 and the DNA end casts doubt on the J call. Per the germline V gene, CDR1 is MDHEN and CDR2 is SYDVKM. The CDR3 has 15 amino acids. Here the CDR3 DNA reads TGTGCCAGCAGTTTAGGCGCCACGGGGGGTTACGAGCAGTACTTC. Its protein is CASSLGATGGYEQYF.

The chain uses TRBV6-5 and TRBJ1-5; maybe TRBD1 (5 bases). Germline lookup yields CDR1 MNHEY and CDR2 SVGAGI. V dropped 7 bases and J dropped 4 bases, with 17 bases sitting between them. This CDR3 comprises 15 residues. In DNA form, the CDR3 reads TGTGCCAGCACACCGCTTGGGGGTCAGAATCAGCCCCAGCATTTT. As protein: CASTPLGGQNQPQHF.

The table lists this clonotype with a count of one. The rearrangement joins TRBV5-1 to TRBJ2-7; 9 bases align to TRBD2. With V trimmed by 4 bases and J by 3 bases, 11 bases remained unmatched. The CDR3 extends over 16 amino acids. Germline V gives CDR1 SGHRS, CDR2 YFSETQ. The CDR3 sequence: CASSQNRGLAGYEQYF. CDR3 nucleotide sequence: TGCGCCAGCAGCCAGAACAGGGGACTAGCTGGCTACGAGCAGTACTTC.

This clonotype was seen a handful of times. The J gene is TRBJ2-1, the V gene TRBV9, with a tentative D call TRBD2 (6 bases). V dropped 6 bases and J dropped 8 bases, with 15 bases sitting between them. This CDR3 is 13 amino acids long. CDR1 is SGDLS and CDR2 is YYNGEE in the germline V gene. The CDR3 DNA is TGTGCCAGCAACCAGGAGGGGCTCGATGAGCAGTTCTTC. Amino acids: CASNQEGLDEQFF.

The CDR3 sequence is CASTGQGLPGELFF. CDR3 nucleotide sequence: TGTGCCAGCACCGGACAGGGATTGCCCGGGGAGCTGTTTTTT. V gene TRBV2 combines with J gene TRBJ2-2; TRBD1 aligns across 8 bases. V shed 7 bases, J shed 6 bases, and the junction held 7 bases outside the gene matches. The germline V gene has CDR1 SNHLY and CDR2 FYNNEI. The CDR3 is 14 amino acids.

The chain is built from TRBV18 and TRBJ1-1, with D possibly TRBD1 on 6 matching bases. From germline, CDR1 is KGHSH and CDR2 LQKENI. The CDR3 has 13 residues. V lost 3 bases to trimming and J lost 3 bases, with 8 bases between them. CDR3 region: CASSPAGDTEAFF. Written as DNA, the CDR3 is TGTGCCAGCTCACCTGCAGGGGACACTGAAGCTTTCTTT.

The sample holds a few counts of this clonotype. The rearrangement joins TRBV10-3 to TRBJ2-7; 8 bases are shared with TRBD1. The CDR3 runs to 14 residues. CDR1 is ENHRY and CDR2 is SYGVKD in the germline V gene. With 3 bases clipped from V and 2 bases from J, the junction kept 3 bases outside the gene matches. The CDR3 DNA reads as TGTGCCATCAGTGACGGGACAGGTCCCTACGAGCAGTACTTC. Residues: CAISDGTGPYEQYF.

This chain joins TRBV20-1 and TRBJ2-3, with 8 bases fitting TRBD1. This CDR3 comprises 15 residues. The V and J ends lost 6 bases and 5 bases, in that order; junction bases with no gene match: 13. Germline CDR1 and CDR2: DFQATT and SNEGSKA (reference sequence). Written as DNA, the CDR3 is TGCAGTGCCCCGGGCCCAGGGGGCGCGGGAGATACGCAGTATTTT. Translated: CSAPGPGGAGDTQYF.

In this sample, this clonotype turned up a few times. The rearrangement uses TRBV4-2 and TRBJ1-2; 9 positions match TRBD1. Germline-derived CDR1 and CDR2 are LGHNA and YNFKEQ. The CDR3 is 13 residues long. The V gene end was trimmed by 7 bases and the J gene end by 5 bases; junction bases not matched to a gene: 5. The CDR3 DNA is TGTGCCAGCAACCTCGGACAGGGGTATGGCTACACCTTC. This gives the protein CASNLGQGYGYTF.

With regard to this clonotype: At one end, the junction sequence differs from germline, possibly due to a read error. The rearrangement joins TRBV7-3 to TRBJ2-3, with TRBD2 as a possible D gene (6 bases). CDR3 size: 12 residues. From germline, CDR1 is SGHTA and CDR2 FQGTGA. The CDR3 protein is CTSSSPGVAQYF. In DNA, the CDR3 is TGTACCAGCAGCTCTCCGGGAGTGGCGCAGTATTTT.

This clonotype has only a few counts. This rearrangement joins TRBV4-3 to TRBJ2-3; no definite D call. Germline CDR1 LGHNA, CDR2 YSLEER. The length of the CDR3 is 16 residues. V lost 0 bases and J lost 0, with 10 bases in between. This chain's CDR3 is CASSQEPPPSTDTQYF. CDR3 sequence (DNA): TGCGCCAGCAGCCAAGAGCCGCCGCCGAGCACAGATACGCAGTATTTT.

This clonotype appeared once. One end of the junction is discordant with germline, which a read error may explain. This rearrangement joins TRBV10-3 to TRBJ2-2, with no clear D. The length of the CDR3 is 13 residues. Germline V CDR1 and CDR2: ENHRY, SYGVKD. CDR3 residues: CAISDRNTRELFF. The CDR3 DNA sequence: TGTGCCATCAGTGATAGGAACACCAGGGAGCTGTTTTTT.

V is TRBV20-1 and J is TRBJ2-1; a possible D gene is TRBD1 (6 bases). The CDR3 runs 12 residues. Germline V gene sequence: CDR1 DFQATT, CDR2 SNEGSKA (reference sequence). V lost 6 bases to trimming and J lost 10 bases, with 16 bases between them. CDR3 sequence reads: CSAHETGNEQFF. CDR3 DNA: TGCAGTGCCCACGAGACAGGCAACGAGCAGTTCTTC.

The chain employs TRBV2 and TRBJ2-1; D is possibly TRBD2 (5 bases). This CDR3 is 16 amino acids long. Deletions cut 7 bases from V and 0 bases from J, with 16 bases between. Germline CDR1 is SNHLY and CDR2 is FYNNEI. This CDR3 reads CASMRALASSYNEQFF. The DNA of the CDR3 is TGTGCCAGCATGAGGGCCCTAGCATCCTCCTACAATGAGCAGTTCTTC.

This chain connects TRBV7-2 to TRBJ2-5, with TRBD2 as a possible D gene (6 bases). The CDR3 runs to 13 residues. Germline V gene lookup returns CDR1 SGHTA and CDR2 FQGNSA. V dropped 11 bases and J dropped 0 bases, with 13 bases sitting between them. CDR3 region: CAGLRGYQETQYF. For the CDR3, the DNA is TGTGCCGGCCTTCGGGGGTACCAAGAGACCCAGTACTTC.

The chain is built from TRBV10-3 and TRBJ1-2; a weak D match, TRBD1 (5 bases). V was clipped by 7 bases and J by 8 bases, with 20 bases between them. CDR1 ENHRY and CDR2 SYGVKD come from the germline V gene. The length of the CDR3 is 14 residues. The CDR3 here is CAIKSGDPHPGYTF. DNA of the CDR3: TGTGCCATCAAGAGCGGGGACCCCCACCCGGGCTACACCTTC.

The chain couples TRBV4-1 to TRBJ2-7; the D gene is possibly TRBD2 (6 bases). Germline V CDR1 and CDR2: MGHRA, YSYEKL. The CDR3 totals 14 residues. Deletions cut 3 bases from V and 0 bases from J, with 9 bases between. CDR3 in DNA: TGCGCCAGCAGCCAGGGGACTTCCTCCTACGAGCAGTACTTC. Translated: CASSQGTSSYEQYF.

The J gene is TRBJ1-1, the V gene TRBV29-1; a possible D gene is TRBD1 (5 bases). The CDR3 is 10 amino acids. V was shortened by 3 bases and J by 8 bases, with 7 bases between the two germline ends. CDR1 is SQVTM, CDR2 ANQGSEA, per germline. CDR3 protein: CSVEGREAFF. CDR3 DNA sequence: TGCAGCGTTGAGGGGCGGGAAGCTTTCTTT.

The CDR3 reads CASSLLGTGGETQYF. The CDR3 DNA reads as TGTGCCAGTAGTCTCCTCGGGACTGGTGGAGAGACCCAGTACTTC. The chain combines TRBV19 with TRBJ2-5, with D perhaps TRBD2 (6 bases). This CDR3 is 15 amino acids long. The V end was cut by 5 bases, the J end by 4 bases, with 17 bases between. In germline, CDR1 is LNHDA, CDR2 SQIVND (reference sequence).

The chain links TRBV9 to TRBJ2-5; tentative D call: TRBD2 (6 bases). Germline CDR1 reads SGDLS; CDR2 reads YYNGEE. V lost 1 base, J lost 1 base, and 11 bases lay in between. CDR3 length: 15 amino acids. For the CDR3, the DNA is TGTGCCAGCAGCGTATCCGGGAGCAGCCAAGAGACCCAGTACTTC. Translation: CASSVSGSSQETQYF.

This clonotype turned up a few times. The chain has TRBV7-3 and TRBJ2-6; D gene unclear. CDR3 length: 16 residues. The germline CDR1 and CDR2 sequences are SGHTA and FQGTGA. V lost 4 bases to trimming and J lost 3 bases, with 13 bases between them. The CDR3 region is CASSYGPPGGANVLTF. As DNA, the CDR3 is TGTGCCAGCAGCTACGGGCCTCCGGGTGGGGCCAACGTCCTGACTTTC.

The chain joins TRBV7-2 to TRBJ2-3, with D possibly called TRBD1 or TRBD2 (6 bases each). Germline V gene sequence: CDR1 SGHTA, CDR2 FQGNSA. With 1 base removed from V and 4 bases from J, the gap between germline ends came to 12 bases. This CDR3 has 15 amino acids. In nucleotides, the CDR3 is TGTGCCAGCAGCTTAGTCCCGGGGGCGTCAGATACGCAGTATTTT. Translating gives CASSLVPGASDTQYF.

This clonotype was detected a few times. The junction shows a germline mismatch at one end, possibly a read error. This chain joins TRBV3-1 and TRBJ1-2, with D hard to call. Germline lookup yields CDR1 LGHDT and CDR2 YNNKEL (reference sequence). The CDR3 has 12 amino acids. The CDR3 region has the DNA TGTGTCAGCAGCCAAGGAGGGCTCGGCTACACCTTC. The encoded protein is CVSSQGGLGYTF.

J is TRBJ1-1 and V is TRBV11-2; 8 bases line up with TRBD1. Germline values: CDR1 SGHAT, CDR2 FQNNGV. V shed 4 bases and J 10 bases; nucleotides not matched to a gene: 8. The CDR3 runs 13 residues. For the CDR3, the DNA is TGTGCCAGCAGCTCCGGGACAGGCGGGTCAGCTTTCTTT. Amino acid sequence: CASSSGTGGSAFF.

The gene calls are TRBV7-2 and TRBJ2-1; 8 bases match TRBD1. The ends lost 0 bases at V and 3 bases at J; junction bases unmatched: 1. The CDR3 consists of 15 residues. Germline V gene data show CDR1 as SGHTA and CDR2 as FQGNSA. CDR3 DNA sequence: TGTGCCAGCAGCTTAGCAGGACAGGGCTACAATGAGCAGTTCTTC. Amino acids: CASSLAGQGYNEQFF.

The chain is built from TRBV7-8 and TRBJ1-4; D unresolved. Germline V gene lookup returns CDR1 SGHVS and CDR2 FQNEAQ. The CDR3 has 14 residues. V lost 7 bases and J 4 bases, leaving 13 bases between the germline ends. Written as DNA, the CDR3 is TGTGCCAGCACCGACTCGGGTGGTAATGAAAAACTGTTTTTT. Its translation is CASTDSGGNEKLFF.